The present T cell receptor (beta chain) was sequenced within a study of T cell responses to AZD1222 COVID-19 vaccine. Points on this clone: Antigen: not known.

Using immunoSEQ multiplex PCR, the repertoire was profiled, and TCRdb retains in-frame clones only, with some absent. The data hold 180,000 or so clones, with 75% to 90% observed a single time. The V segment lost 5 bases and the J segment 6 bases; nucleotides outside the gene matches: 6. Per the germline V gene, CDR1 is WNHNN and CDR2 is SYGVQD (reference sequence). There are 14 residues in the CDR3. Study-wide results and caveats: Sampling captured repertoires only after the peak T cell response. Baseline seropositives among AZD1222 recipients totaled only five to seven. There were mostly white British donors and more females than males, and clonal diversity was possibly underestimated. Rises in breadth and depth of Spike-specific TCRs came after two AZD1222 doses.

The material was peripheral blood, obtained 28 days after the second dose of the MenACWY control vaccine. This clonotype was sampled from an adult who received the MenACWY meningococcal vaccine as a control. V usage is TRBV10-1 and J usage is TRBJ2-2; 7 bases align to TRBD2. The CDR3 sequence: CASSTGGLPGELFF. As DNA, the CDR3 is TGCGCCAGCAGTACGGGAGGACTCCCCGGGGAGCTGTTTTTT.